These 5 T cell receptor beta chains were all obtained from the same sample, sequenced in a study of T-cell memory formation after mild COVID-19. Via MiXCR, TCRdb re-called the 5' RACE reads, giving one row per CDR3 protein. This table holds hundreds of thousands of distinct CDR3 sequences, 15% to 20% found once. The sequencing input was PBMCs or a T cell subset sorted from them (not recorded which). Every receptor here comes from a man aged 18 to 30 who had mild COVID-19 (a few samples of this study predate the infection). Cell type and time point are not known.

The chain uses TRBV7-2 and TRBJ2-1; TRBD1 might be the D (6 bases). The V end lost 7 bases, the J end lost 6 bases, and 25 bases lay between the germline ends. Germline assignment: CDR1 SGHTA and CDR2 FQGNSA. The CDR3 is 17 amino acids. The CDR3 sequence is CASTPFPPGVGGNEQFF. For the CDR3, the DNA is TGTGCCAGCACCCCATTCCCCCCAGGGGTAGGAGGCAATGAGCAGTTCTTC. The variable domain in full, with the rest retrieved from reference TRBV7-2 and TRBJ2-1, is GAGVSQSPSNKVTEKGKDVELRCDPISGHTALYWYRQSLGQGLEFLIYFQGNSAPDKSGLPSDRFSAERTGGSVSTLTIQRTQQEDSAVYLCASTPFPPGVGGNEQFFGPGTRLTVL.

This chain's CDR3 is CASSPPGSYNEQFF. DNA for the CDR3: TGTGCCAGCAGCCCCCCCGGATCCTACAATGAGCAGTTCTTC. This chain uses TRBV7-2 with TRBJ2-1; D remains ambiguous. The germline gives CDR1 SGHTA, CDR2 FQGNSA. Trimming removed 5 bases from V and 1 base from J, with 9 bases in between. The CDR3 loop spans 14 amino acids.

This clonotype was seen a handful of times. The chain recombines TRBV20-1 with TRBJ2-2; maybe TRBD2 (6 bases). Deletions cut 6 bases from V and 8 bases from J, with 16 bases between. The CDR3 totals 13 residues. Looked up from germline, CDR1 is DFQATT and CDR2 is SNEGSKA (reference sequence). The CDR3 nucleotides read TGCAGTGCCGTCTCCGGGGGAAGGGGGGAGCTGTTTTTT. This codes for CSAVSGGRGELFF.

The genes are TRBV2 and TRBJ2-5, with 10 bases that match TRBD1. V shed 6 bases, J shed 9 bases, and the junction held 10 bases outside the gene matches. The CDR3 runs to 14 residues. Germline CDR1 is SNHLY and CDR2 is FYNNEI. The CDR3 sequence is CASRGQGYPKAQYF. The CDR3, as DNA: TGTGCCAGCAGGGGACAGGGGTATCCTAAGGCCCAGTACTTC.

V usage is TRBV6-2 or TRBV6-3 and J usage is TRBJ1-1, with 9 bases aligning to TRBD1. The CDR3 covers 17 residues. Germline CDR1 is MNHEY and CDR2 is SVGEGT. Trimming removed 2 bases from V and 1 base from J; junction bases left unmatched: 8. The CDR3 loop reads CASSYLPTGGKNTEAFF. Here the CDR3 DNA reads TGTGCCAGCAGTTACCTCCCGACAGGGGGAAAGAACACTGAAGCTTTCTTT.